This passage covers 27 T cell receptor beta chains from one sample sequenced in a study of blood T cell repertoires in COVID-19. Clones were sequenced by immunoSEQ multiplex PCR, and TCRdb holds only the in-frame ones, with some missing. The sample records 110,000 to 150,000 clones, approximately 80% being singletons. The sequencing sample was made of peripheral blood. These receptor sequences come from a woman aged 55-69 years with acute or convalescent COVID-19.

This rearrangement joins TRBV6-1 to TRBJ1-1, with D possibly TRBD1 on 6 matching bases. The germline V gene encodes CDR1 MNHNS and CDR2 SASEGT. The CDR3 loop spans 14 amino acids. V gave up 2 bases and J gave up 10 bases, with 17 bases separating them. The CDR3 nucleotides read TGTGCCAGCAGTGAAATCGGACAGCGATGGGCAGCTTTCTTT. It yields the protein CASSEIGQRWAAFF.

The CDR3 here is CASSARRGREDGNTIYF. CDR3 sequence (DNA): TGTGCCAGCAGCGCAAGAAGGGGGCGTGAGGATGGAAACACCATATATTTT. The chain links TRBV5-6 to TRBJ1-3, with 7 bases aligning to TRBD1. CDR1 and CDR2 (germline): SGHDT, YYEEEE. The junction had 13 bases not matched to a gene; V was cut back by 4 bases and J by 3 bases. This CDR3 comprises 17 residues.

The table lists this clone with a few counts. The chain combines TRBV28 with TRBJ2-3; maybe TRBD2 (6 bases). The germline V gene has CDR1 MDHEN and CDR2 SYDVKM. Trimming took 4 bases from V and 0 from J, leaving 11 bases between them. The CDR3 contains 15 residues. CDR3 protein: CASSSSRESTDTQYF. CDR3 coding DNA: TGTGCCAGCAGTTCCTCCCGGGAGAGCACAGATACGCAGTATTTT.

This CDR3 reads CASSFSGANYGYTF. The CDR3 region has the DNA TGTGCCAGCAGTTTTAGTGGGGCGAACTATGGCTACACCTTC. V usage is TRBV27 and J usage is TRBJ1-2; D possibly corresponds to TRBD1 (5 bases). V lost 3 bases and J 2 bases, leaving 10 bases between the germline ends. Germline lookup yields CDR1 MNHEY and CDR2 SMNVEV (reference sequence). This CDR3 comprises 14 residues.

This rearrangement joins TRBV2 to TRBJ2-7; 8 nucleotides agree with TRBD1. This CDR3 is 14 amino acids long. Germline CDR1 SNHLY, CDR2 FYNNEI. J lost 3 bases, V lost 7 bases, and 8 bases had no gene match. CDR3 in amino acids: CASTQDRVDYEQYF. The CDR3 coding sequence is TGTGCCAGCACCCAGGACAGGGTGGACTACGAGCAGTACTTC. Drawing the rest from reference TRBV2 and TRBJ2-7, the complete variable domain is EPEVTQTPSHQVTQMGQEVILRCVPISNHLYFYWYRQILGQKVEFLVSFYNNEISEKSEIFDDQFSVERPDGSNFTLKIRSTKLEDSAMYFCASTQDRVDYEQYFGPGTRLTVT.

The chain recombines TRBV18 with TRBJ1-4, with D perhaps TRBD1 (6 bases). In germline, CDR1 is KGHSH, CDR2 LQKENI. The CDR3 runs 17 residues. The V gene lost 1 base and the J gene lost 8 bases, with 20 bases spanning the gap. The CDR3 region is CASSPRSQDRGGEKLFF. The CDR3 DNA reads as TGTGCCAGCTCACCACGGTCACAGGACAGAGGAGGAGAAAAACTGTTTTTT. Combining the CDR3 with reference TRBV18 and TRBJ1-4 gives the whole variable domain NAGVMQNPRHLVRRRGQEARLRCSPMKGHSHVYWYRQLPEEGLKFMVYLQKENIIDESGMPKERFSAEFPKEGPSILRIQQVVRGDSAAYFCASSPRSQDRGGEKLFFGSGTQLSVL.

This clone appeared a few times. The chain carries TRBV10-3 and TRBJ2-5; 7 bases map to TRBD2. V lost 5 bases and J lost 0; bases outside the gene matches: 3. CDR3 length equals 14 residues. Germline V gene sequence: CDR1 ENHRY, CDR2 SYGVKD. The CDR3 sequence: CAISPTSDQETQYF. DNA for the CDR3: TGTGCCATCAGTCCCACTAGCGACCAAGAGACCCAGTACTTC.

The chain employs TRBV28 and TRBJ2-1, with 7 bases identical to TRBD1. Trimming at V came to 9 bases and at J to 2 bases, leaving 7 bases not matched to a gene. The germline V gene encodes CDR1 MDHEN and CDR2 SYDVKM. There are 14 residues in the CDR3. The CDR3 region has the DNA TGTGCCAGTAGTGGGGGACAGACCTACAATGAGCAGTTCTTC. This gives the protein CASSGGQTYNEQFF.

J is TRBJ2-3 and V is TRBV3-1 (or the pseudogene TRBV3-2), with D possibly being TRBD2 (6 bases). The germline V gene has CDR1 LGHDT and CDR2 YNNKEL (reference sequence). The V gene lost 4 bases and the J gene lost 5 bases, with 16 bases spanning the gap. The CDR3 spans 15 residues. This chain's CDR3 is CASSLQRRAGDTQYF. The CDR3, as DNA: TGTGCCAGCAGCCTTCAGCGGCGAGCGGGAGATACGCAGTATTTT.

The CDR3 nucleotides are TGTGCCAGCAGCCCCCGGACTAGCGGGGACCACTACGAGCAGTACTTC. Protein: CASSPRTSGDHYEQYF. The V and J genes are TRBV11-2 and TRBJ2-7; 12 bases are shared with TRBD2. The CDR3 loop spans 16 amino acids. Germline V CDR1 and CDR2: SGHAT, FQNNGV. J gave up 3 bases and V 5 bases, and 8 bases lay outside the gene matches.

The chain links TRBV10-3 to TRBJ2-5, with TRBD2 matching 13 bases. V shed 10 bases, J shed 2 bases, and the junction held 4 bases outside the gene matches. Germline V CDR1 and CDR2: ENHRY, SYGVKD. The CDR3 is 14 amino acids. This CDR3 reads CATGTSGMQETQYF. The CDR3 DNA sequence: TGTGCCACAGGGACTAGCGGGATGCAAGAGACCCAGTACTTC.

This CDR3 reads CASSQPQALGGYTF. Here the CDR3 DNA reads TGTGCCAGCAGCCAACCACAGGCGCTTGGGGGCTACACCTTC. The genes are TRBV4-2 and TRBJ1-2, with D possibly TRBD1 on 5 matching bases. In germline, CDR1 is LGHNA, CDR2 YNFKEQ. Between the trimmed V and J ends, which lost 2 bases and 8 bases, there was a span of 15 bases. The CDR3 extends over 14 amino acids.

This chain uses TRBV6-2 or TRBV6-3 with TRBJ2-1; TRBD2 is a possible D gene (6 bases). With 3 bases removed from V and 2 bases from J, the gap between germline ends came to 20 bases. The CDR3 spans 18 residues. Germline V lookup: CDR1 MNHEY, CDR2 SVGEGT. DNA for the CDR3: TGTGCCAGCAGTTATATCGGGTCGGGAGTAGGGCCCTACAATGAGCAGTTCTTC. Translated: CASSYIGSGVGPYNEQFF.

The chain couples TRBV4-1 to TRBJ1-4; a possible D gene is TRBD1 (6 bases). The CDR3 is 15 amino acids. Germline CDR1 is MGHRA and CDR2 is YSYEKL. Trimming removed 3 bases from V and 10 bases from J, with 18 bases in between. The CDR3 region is CASSQGVQGMVKLFF. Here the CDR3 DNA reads TGCGCCAGCAGCCAGGGGGTACAGGGTATGGTAAAACTGTTTTTT.

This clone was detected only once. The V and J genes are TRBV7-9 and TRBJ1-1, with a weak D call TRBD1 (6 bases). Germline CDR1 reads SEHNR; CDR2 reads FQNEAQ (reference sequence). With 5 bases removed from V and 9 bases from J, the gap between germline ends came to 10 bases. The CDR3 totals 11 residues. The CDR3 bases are TGTGCCAGCAGCCCACAGGGAAAAGCTTTCTTT. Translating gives CASSPQGKAFF.

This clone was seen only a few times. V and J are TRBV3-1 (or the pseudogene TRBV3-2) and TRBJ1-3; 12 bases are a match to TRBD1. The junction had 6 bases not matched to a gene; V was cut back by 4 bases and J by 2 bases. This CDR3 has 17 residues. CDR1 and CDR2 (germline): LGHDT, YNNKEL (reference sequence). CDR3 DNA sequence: TGTGCCAGCAGCCGCCGGGACAGGGGGCTTACTGGAAACACCATATATTTT. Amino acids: CASSRRDRGLTGNTIYF.

The CDR3 is CASSTPGTDRTQYF. CDR3 nucleotide sequence: TGTGCCAGCAGCACACCCGGGACAGATAGGACCCAGTACTTC. The V and J genes are TRBV7-6 and TRBJ2-5; 7 nucleotides match TRBD1. Germline V CDR1 and CDR2: SGHVS, FNYEAQ. Losses at the gene ends were 5 bases for V and 7 bases for J; bases not matched to a gene: 10. The CDR3 runs to 14 residues.

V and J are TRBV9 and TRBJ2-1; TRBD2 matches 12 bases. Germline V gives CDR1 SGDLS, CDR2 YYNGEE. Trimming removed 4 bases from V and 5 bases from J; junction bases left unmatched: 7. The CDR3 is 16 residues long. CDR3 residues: CASSRRLAGDHNEQFF. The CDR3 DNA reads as TGTGCCAGCAGCCGCCGACTAGCGGGAGACCACAATGAGCAGTTCTTC.

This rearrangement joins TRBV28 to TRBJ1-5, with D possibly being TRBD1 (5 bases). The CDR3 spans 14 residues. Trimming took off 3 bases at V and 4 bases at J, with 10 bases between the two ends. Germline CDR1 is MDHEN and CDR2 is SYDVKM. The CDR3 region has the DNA TGTGCCAGCAGTTTCCGACAGATAAATCAGCCCCAGCATTTT. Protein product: CASSFRQINQPQHF.

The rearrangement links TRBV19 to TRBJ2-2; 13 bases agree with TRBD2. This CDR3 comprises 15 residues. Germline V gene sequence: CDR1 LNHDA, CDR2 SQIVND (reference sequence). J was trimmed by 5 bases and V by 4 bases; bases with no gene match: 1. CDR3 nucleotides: TGTGCCAGTAGTAGGACTAGCGGGAGAACCGGGGAGCTGTTTTTT. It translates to CASSRTSGRTGELFF. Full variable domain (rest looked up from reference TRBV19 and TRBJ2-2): DGGITQSPKYLFRKEGQNVTLSCEQNLNHDAMYWYRQDPGQGLRLIYYSQIVNDFQKGDIAEGYSVSREKKESFPLTVTSAQKNPTAFYLCASSRTSGRTGELFFGEGSRLTVL.

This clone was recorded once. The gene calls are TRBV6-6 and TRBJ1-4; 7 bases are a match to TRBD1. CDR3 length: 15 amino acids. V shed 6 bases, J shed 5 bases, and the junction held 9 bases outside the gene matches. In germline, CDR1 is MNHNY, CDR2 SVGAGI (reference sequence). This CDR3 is CASRSPDRMNEKLFF. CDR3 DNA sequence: TGTGCCAGCAGATCGCCGGACAGGATGAATGAAAAACTGTTTTTT.

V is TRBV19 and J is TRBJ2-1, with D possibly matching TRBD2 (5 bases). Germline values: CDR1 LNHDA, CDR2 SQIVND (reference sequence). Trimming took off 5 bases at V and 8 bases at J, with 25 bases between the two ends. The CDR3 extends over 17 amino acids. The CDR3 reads CASSRHRTFGEGYEQFF. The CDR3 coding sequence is TGTGCCAGTAGTCGGCACCGGACCTTTGGAGAGGGCTATGAGCAGTTCTTC.

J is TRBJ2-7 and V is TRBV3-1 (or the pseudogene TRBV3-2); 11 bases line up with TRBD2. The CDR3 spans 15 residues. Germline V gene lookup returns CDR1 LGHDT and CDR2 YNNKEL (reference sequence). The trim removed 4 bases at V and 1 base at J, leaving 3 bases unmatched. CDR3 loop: CASSRGLAESYEQYF. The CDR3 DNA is TGTGCCAGCAGCCGGGGACTAGCGGAGTCCTACGAGCAGTACTTC.

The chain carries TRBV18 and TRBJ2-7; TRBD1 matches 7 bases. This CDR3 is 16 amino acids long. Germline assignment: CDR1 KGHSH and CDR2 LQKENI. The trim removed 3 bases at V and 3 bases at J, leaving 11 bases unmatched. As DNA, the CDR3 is TGTGCCAGCTCACCGAGGAGACAGGGAGCAATCTACGAGCAGTACTTC. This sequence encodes CASSPRRQGAIYEQYF.

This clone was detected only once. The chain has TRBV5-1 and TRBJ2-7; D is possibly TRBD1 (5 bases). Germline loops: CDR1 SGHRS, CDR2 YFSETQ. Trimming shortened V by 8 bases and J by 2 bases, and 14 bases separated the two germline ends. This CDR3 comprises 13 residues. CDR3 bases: TGCGCCAGTTCTACAGGCTCTACCTACGAGCAGTACTTC. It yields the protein CASSTGSTYEQYF.

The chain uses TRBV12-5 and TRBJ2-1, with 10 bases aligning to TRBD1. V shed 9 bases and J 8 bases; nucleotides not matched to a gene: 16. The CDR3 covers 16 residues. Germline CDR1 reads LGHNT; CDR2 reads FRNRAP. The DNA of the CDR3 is TGTGCTAGCGCCACCTTCGGGACAGGGGTTGGGGATGAGCAGTTCTTC. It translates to CASATFGTGVGDEQFF.

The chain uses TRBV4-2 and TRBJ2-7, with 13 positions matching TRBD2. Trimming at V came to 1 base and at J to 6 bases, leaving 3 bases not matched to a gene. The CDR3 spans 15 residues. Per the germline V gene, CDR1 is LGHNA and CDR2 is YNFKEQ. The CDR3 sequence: CASSQGTSGSSEQYF. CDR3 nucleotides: TGTGCCAGCAGCCAAGGGACTAGCGGGAGCAGCGAGCAGTACTTC.